This T cell receptor beta chain was obtained from a study of cytomegalovirus exposure and HLA in healthy donors. The study, taken as a whole, reports: Relative to equally common others, HLA-associated TCR beta chains showed greater clonal expansion in a later analysis. Researchers counted some 150 TCR beta chains as cytomegalovirus-associated.

J gave up 3 bases and V 6 bases, and 10 bases lay outside the gene matches. Germline V lookup: CDR1 SNHLY, CDR2 FYNNEI. This CDR3 comprises 15 residues. The study ran its PCR with 60 Vbeta and 13 Jbeta primers. Repertoires were generated with immunoSEQ multiplex PCR, while TCRdb's copy carries only in-frame clones and drops some. The sample shows around 260,000 clones, approximately 80% of them seen only once. This clone showed up just a few times. What it recognizes is unknown. The sequencing sample was made of PBMCs. The receptor was isolated from a girl aged 2 to 10 in good health and CMV-seronegative. The gene calls are TRBV2 and TRBJ2-7; 8 nucleotides align to TRBD1. In DNA, the CDR3 is TGTGCCAGCAGCGGGGTGAGGACAGGGTACTACGAGCAGTACTTC. Its protein is CASSGVRTGYYEQYF. Full variable domain (rest looked up from reference TRBV2 and TRBJ2-7): EPEVTQTPSHQVTQMGQEVILRCVPISNHLYFYWYRQILGQKVEFLVSFYNNEISEKSEIFDDQFSVERPDGSNFTLKIRSTKLEDSAMYFCASSGVRTGYYEQYFGPGTRLTVT.